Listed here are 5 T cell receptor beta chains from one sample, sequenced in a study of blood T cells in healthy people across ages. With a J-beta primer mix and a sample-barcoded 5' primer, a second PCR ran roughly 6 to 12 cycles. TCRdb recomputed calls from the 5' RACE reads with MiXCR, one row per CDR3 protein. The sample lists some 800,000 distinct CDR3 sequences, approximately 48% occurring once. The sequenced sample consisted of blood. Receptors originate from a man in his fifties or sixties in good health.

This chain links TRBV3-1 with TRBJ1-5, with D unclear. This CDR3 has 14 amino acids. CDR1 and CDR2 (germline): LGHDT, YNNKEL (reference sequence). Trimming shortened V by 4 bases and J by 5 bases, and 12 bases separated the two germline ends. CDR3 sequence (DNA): TGTGCCAGCAGCCGTAGTACGGTATATCAGCCCCAGCATTTT. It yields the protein CASSRSTVYQPQHF.

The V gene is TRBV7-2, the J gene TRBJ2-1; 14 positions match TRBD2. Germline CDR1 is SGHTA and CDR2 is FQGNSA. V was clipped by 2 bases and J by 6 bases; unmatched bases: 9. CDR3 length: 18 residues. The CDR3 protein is CASSLPPGTSGGPNEQFF. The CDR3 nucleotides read TGTGCCAGCAGCTTACCCCCCGGGACTAGCGGGGGCCCCAATGAGCAGTTCTTC.

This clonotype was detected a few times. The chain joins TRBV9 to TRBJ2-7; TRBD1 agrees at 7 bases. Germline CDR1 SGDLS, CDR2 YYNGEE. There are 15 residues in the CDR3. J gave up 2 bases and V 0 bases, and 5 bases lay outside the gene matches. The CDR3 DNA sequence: TGTGCCAGCAGCGTAGAGGGGGCGCTTCCCTACGAGCAGTACTTC. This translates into CASSVEGALPYEQYF. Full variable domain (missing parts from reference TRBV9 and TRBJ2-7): DSGVTQTPKHLITATGQRVTLRCSPRSGDLSVYWYQQSLDQGLQFLIQYYNGEERAKGNILERFSAQQFPDLHSELNLSSLELGDSALYFCASSVEGALPYEQYFGPGTRLTVT.

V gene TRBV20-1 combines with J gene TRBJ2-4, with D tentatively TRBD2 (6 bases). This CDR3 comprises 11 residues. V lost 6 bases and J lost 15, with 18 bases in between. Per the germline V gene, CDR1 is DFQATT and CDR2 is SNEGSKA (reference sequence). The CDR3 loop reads CSADEGEERYF. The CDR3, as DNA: TGCAGTGCCGACGAAGGGGAGGAGCGGTACTTC.

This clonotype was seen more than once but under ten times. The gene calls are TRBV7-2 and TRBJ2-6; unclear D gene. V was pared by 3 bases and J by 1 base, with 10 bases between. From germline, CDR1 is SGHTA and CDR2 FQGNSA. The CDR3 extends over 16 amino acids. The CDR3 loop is CASSFAVMSGANVLTF. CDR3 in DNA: TGTGCCAGCAGCTTTGCGGTCATGTCTGGGGCCAACGTCCTGACTTTC.